Below are 16 T cell receptor beta chains sequenced from a single sample in a study of T cells in Graves' hyperthyroidism and ophthalmopathy. Researchers amplified the TCR beta CDR3 regions from RNA transcripts. The HTBI set primed first-round TCR CDR3 RT-PCR. TCRdb fed the multiplex PCR reads into MiXCR, producing one record per CDR3 protein. The sample records hundreds of thousands of distinct CDR3 sequences, 13% to 15% being singletons. Sequencing input: blood. The receptors originated from a woman aged 50 to 65 with Graves' ophthalmopathy.

This clonotype was found many times. The chain combines TRBV11-2 with TRBJ2-1; D remains ambiguous. This CDR3 spans 16 amino acids. Looked up from germline, CDR1 is SGHAT and CDR2 is FQNNGV. V was cut by 1 base and J by 5 bases, with 15 bases left in between. CDR3 nucleotide sequence: TGTGCCAGCAGCTTAGGCCCCAACCGCCCCCACAATGAGCAGTTCTTC. Its translation is CASSLGPNRPHNEQFF.

In its sample, this clonotype was seen a few times. The V and J genes are TRBV6-2 or TRBV6-3 and TRBJ2-5; 9 nucleotides line up with TRBD1. The length of the CDR3 is 14 residues. V dropped 7 bases and J dropped 4; count of bases not matched to a gene: 7. Germline CDR1 MNHEY, CDR2 SVGEGT. CDR3 in DNA: TGTGCCAGCAATTCCGGGACAGGGCTAGAGACCCAGTACTTC. Its translation is CASNSGTGLETQYF.

This rearrangement joins TRBV28 to TRBJ2-4, with TRBD2 matching 8 bases. The V and J ends lost 5 bases and 0 bases, in that order; junction bases with no gene match: 6. The CDR3 runs 16 residues. The V gene's germline CDR1 is MDHEN and CDR2 SYDVKM. CDR3 residues: CASSPALAGAKNIQYF. DNA of the CDR3: TGTGCCAGCAGTCCTGCTCTAGCGGGAGCCAAAAACATTCAGTACTTC.

This clonotype was found many times. The rearrangement links TRBV10-3 to TRBJ2-1, with 8 bases that match TRBD1. The CDR3 has 17 residues. Germline assignment: CDR1 ENHRY and CDR2 SYGVKD. V gave up 4 bases and J gave up 5 bases; unmatched junction bases: 13. The CDR3: CAISVGTTGEVDNEQFF. The DNA of the CDR3 is TGTGCCATCAGTGTGGGGACGACAGGGGAGGTAGACAATGAGCAGTTCTTC.

This clonotype was seen repeatedly, ten times or more. The rearrangement uses TRBV28 and TRBJ2-7; 7 bases are a match to TRBD1. The junction had 8 bases not matched to a gene; V was cut back by 6 bases and J by 0 bases. The germline CDR1 and CDR2 sequences are MDHEN and SYDVKM. The CDR3 covers 15 residues. The CDR3 DNA is TGTGCCAGCAGCCCACCGACAGGGAACTCCTACGAGCAGTACTTC. Its translation: CASSPPTGNSYEQYF.

This clonotype occurred many times. This rearrangement joins TRBV19 to TRBJ1-1, with D possibly being TRBD1 (5 bases). Germline V gene lookup returns CDR1 LNHDA and CDR2 SQIVND (reference sequence). Trimming took off 6 bases at V and 1 base at J, with 12 bases between the two ends. The CDR3 runs to 14 residues. The CDR3 nucleotides are TGTGCCAGTAGGGGAAGGGGATGGAACACTGAAGCTTTCTTT. It codes for CASRGRGWNTEAFF.

On this clonotype: One end of the junction does not line up with germline, which may come from a read error. Written as DNA, the CDR3 is TGTACCAGCAGCCAAGATGGGCTAGCGGAGAACACCGGGGAGCTGTTTTTT. Encoded protein: CTSSQDGLAENTGELFF. The gene calls are TRBV14 and TRBJ2-2; 7 bases fit TRBD2. Germline assignment: CDR1 SGHDN and CDR2 FVKESK. This CDR3 region has 17 residues. The variable domain in full, with the rest retrieved from reference TRBV14 and TRBJ2-2, is EAGVTQFPSHSVIEKGQTVTLRCDPISGHDNLYWYRRVMGKEIKFLLHFVKESKQDESGMPNNRFLAERTGGTYSTLKVQPAELEDSGVYFCTSSQDGLAENTGELFFGEGSRLTVL.

This clonotype was counted many times. The rearrangement uses TRBV20-1 and TRBJ2-7, with TRBD2 matching 7 bases. With V trimmed by 0 bases and J by 5 bases, 7 bases remained unmatched. Germline lookup yields CDR1 DFQATT and CDR2 SNEGSKA (reference sequence). This CDR3 contains 14 residues. CDR3 in DNA: TGCAGTGCTAGAGATATTCTTCGGGGGGACGAGCAGTACTTC. Protein sequence: CSARDILRGDEQYF.

CDR3 loop: CASSIRGLANTNTGELFF. In DNA form, the CDR3 reads TGTGCCAGTAGTATAAGAGGACTAGCGAATACGAACACCGGGGAGCTGTTTTTT. The rearrangement links TRBV19 to TRBJ2-2; 9 positions match TRBD2. CDR3 length: 18 amino acids. CDR1 and CDR2 (germline): LNHDA, SQIVND (reference sequence). V shed 2 bases, J shed 0 bases, and the junction held 7 bases outside the gene matches.

This clonotype appeared a single time. The genes are TRBV4-1 and TRBJ2-3, with 7 bases aligning to TRBD2. The germline CDR1 and CDR2 sequences are MGHRA and YSYEKL. V dropped 1 base and J dropped 0; count of bases not matched to a gene: 7. The CDR3 extends over 17 amino acids. CDR3 DNA sequence: TGCGCCAGCAGCCAAGCAAGGGCTAGCGGAAGCACAGATACGCAGTATTTT. It specifies CASSQARASGSTDTQYF.

This clonotype was seen repeatedly, ten times or more. The CDR3 region has the DNA TGTGCCAGCAGCCAGGAGACAGCCAGCTCCTACGAGCAGTACTTC. It is translated as CASSQETASSYEQYF. This rearrangement joins TRBV4-2 to TRBJ2-7, with D perhaps TRBD1 (5 bases). Trimming left V 3 bases short and J 0 bases short, with 12 bases between. CDR1 is LGHNA and CDR2 is YNFKEQ in the germline V gene. The CDR3 totals 15 residues.

This clonotype has only a few counts. J is TRBJ1-5 and V is TRBV19; TRBD1 agrees at 8 bases. Per germline, CDR1 LNHDA and CDR2 SQIVND (reference sequence). This CDR3 is 13 amino acids long. V dropped 8 bases and J dropped 6; count of bases not matched to a gene: 6. CDR3 nucleotides: TGTGCCAGTGCGGACAGGGATGGTCAGCCCCAGCATTTT. Its translation: CASADRDGQPQHF.

This clonotype was counted ten times or more. This rearrangement joins TRBV11-1 to TRBJ2-3, with D possibly being TRBD2 (6 bases). Germline CDR1 is SGHAT and CDR2 is FQDESV (reference sequence). Trimming removed 3 bases from V and 3 bases from J, with 13 bases in between. This CDR3 region has 15 residues. CDR3 DNA sequence: TGTGCCAGCAGCTTGGAGGGTGGGGGGACAGATACGCAGTATTTT. Its translation is CASSLEGGGTDTQYF.

This clonotype appeared many times. This chain connects TRBV7-8 to TRBJ2-1; either TRBD1 or TRBD2 may supply D (6 bases each). CDR3 size: 17 residues. Trimming stripped 2 bases from V and 3 bases from J, with 17 bases between. In germline, CDR1 is SGHVS, CDR2 FQNEAQ. The CDR3 loop is CASSLRPLGGNYNEQFF. As DNA, the CDR3 is TGTGCCAGCAGCTTACGCCCGTTGGGGGGCAACTACAATGAGCAGTTCTTC.

This clonotype was seen repeatedly, ten times or more. The rearrangement joins TRBV7-2 to TRBJ2-3, with D tentatively TRBD2 (6 bases). The germline gives CDR1 SGHTA, CDR2 FQGNSA. This CDR3 spans 15 amino acids. V lost 5 bases and J 0 bases, leaving 12 bases between the germline ends. The CDR3 coding sequence is TGTGCCAGCAGCCGCATAGCGGTTAGCACAGATACGCAGTATTTT. Translated, it gives CASSRIAVSTDTQYF.

This clonotype has a handful of counts. CDR3 in DNA: TGTGCCCCCGGGGGCAGGACTCGGGGCACAGATACGCAGTATTTT. Translation: CAPGGRTRGTDTQYF. The chain has TRBV10-3 and TRBJ2-3; D might be TRBD1 or TRBD2, each matching 6 bases. Trimming cost V 11 bases and J 1 base, with 19 bases left between them. The length of the CDR3 is 15 residues. CDR1 is ENHRY, CDR2 SYGVKD, per germline.